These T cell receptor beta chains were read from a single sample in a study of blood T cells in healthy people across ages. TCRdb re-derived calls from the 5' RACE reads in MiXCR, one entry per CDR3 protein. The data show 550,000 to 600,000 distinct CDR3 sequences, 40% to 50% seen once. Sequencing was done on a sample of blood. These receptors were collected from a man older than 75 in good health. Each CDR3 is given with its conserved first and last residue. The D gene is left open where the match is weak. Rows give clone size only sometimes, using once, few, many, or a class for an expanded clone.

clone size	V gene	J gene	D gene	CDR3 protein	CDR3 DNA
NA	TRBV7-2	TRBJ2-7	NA	CASSLANGGAYEQYF	TGTGCCAGCAGCTTAGCGAATGGGGGCGCCTACGAGCAGTACTTC
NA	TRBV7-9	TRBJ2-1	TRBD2	CASSTRLAGTYNEQFF	TGTGCCAGCAGCACCCGACTAGCGGGTACCTACAATGAGCAGTTCTTC
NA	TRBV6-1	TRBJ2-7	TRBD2	CASSELAGVGEQYF	TGTGCCAGCAGTGAGCTAGCGGGAGTGGGTGAGCAGTACTTC
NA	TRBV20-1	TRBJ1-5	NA	CSARVRTAGREPQHF	TGCAGTGCTAGAGTACGGACAGCCGGGCGGGAGCCCCAGCATTTT
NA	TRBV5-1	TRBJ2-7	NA	CASSTDGSSYEQYF	TGCGCCAGCAGCACGGACGGCAGCTCCTACGAGCAGTACTTC
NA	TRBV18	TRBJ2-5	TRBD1	CASAWDSQETQYF	TGTGCCAGCGCCTGGGACAGCCAAGAGACCCAGTACTTC
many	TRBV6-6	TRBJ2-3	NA	CASSYSGQAITDTQYF	TGTGCCAGCAGTTACTCGGGGCAGGCAATCACAGATACGCAGTATTTT
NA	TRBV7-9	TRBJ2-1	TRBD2	CASSARPQRELDEQFF	TGTGCCAGCAGCGCACGCCCCCAGCGGGAGTTGGATGAGCAGTTCTTC
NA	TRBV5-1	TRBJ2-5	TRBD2	CASSLGASSGQETQYF	TGCGCCAGCAGCTTGGGCGCTTCTAGCGGGCAAGAGACCCAGTACTTC
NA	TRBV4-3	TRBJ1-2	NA	CASSQGYPGEGKSYGYTF	TGCGCCAGCAGCCAGGGTTATCCAGGGGAGGGGAAAAGCTATGGCTACACCTTC
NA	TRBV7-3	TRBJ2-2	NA	CASSLGRVNTGELFF	TGTGCCAGCAGCTTAGGACGGGTGAACACCGGGGAGCTGTTTTTT
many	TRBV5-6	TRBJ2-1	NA	CASRYRVWEQFF	TGTGCCAGCAGGTACAGGGTGTGGGAGCAGTTCTTC
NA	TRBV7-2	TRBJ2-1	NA	CASSFGRENEQFF	TGTGCCAGCAGCTTTGGCAGGGAAAATGAGCAGTTCTTC
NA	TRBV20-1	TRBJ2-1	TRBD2	CSAAGLAGFNEQFF	TGCAGTGCGGCTGGACTAGCGGGTTTCAATGAGCAGTTCTTC
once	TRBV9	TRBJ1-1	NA	CASSALGCGVVQAYLILNTEAFF	TGTGCCAGCAGCGCGCTGGGATGCGGGGTAGTGCAGGCCTACCTTATCTTGAACACTGAAGCTTTCTTT
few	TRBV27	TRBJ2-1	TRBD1	CASSWGQGEYNEQFF	TGTGCCAGCAGTTGGGGACAGGGGGAATACAATGAGCAGTTCTTC
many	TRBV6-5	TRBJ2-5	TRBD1	CASRLDRGQTGTQYF	TGTGCCAGCAGATTAGACAGGGGGCAGACCGGGACCCAGTACTTC
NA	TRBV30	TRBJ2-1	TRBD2	CAWNRGLAGSSPGNEQFF	TGTGCCTGGAATAGGGGGCTAGCGGGGAGCTCCCCCGGGAATGAGCAGTTCTTC
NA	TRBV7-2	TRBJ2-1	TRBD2	CASSRLAGGGNEQFF	TGTGCCAGCAGCCGGCTAGCGGGAGGGGGGAATGAGCAGTTCTTC
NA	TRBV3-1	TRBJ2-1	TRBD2	CASSQIAGDGEQFF	TGTGCCAGCAGCCAAATAGCGGGAGATGGTGAGCAGTTCTTC
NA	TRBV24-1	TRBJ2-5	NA	CATSERGTGGKKETQYF	TGTGCCACCAGTGAACGGGGAACCGGGGGAAAAAAAGAGACCCAGTACTTC
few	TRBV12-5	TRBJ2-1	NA	CASGSAGSEQFF	TGTGCTAGTGGTTCCGCGGGGAGTGAGCAGTTCTTC
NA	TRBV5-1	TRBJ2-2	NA	CASRARENTGELFF	TGCGCCAGCAGGGCCAGGGAGAACACCGGGGAGCTGTTTTTT
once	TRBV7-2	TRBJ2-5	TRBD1	CASSLATGKTNEQYF	TGTGCCAGCAGCTTGGCGACAGGGAAAACCAATGAGCAGTACTTC
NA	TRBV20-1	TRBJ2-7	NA	CSARARLGFGSYEQYF	TGCAGTGCTAGAGCTCGACTTGGGTTCGGAAGCTACGAGCAGTACTTC
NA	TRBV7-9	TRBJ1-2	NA	CASRTPGGGYTF	TGTGCCAGCAGGACACCCGGCGGGGGCTACACCTTC
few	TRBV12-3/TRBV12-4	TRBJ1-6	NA	CASSLAGEAYNSPLHF	TGTGCCAGCAGTTTGGCAGGGGAGGCCTATAATTCACCCCTCCACTTT
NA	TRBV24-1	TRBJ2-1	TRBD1	CATSDLGGQRSNEQFF	TGTGCCACCAGTGATTTAGGGGGACAGAGGTCCAATGAGCAGTTCTTC
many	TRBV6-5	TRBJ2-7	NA	CASTSRAGIYEQYF	TGTGCCAGCACCTCTCGGGCGGGGATCTACGAGCAGTACTTC
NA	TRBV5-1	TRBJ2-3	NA	CASRQGGFSTDTQYF	TGCGCCAGCAGACAGGGAGGGTTTAGCACAGATACGCAGTATTTT
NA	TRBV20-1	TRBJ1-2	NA	CSARDLGFDYGYTF	TGCAGTGCTAGAGATCTCGGGTTTGACTATGGCTACACCTTC
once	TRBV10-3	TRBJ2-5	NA	CAISDGVQETQYF	TGTGCCATCAGTGATGGAGTTCAAGAGACCCAGTACTTC
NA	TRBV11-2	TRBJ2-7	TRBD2	CASSFFGTSYPYEQYF	TGTGCCAGCAGCTTCTTCGGGACTAGCTATCCGTACGAGCAGTACTTC
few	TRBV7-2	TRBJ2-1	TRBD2	CASSFGVAGGGNEQFF	TGTGCCAGCAGCTTTGGGGTAGCGGGGGGGGGCAATGAGCAGTTCTTC
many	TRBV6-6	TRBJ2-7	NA	CASSYSSRRSSYEQYF	TGTGCCAGCAGTTACTCGAGTCGGAGGAGCTCCTACGAGCAGTACTTC